The next 4 T cell receptor beta chains were all read from a single sample in a study of T-cell memory formation after mild COVID-19. A single record per CDR3 protein comes from TCRdb applying MiXCR to the 5' RACE reads. The data hold about 310,000 distinct CDR3 sequences, with approximately 20% observed a single time. Sequencing was performed on PBMCs or a T cell subset sorted from them (not recorded which). The source of these receptors is a man between 18 and 35 years old who had mild COVID-19 (a few samples of this study predate the infection). Cell type and time point are not known.

This clonotype appeared a few times. The chain has TRBV7-9 and TRBJ2-2; D remains unclear. Per germline, CDR1 SEHNR and CDR2 FQNEAQ (reference sequence). This CDR3 has 13 amino acids. The germline V and J ends were trimmed by 7 bases and 7 bases, with 13 bases remaining between them. The CDR3 sequence: CASTSRLSGELFF. For the CDR3, the DNA is TGTGCCAGCACCAGCCGACTGAGCGGGGAGCTGTTTTTT.

CDR3 sequence (DNA): TGTGCCAGCAGTTCAGGGGGGCCTGGAGAGCAGTACTTC. Translating it yields CASSSGGPGEQYF. The chain employs TRBV12-3 or TRBV12-4 and TRBJ2-7; TRBD1 is a possible D gene (7 bases). The CDR3 has 13 residues. The ends were cut back, 4 bases at V and 7 bases at J, with 14 bases in the middle.

At least ten counts were recorded for this clonotype. The gene calls are TRBV12-3 or TRBV12-4 and TRBJ2-4; 9 nucleotides line up with TRBD2. V lost 9 bases, J lost 1 base, and 19 bases stayed unmatched. The CDR3 length is 19 residues. The DNA of the CDR3 is TGTGCCAGTACAGTGGGGCTAGCGGGGTCACTAGGGGCCAAAAACATTCAGTACTTC. The encoded protein is CASTVGLAGSLGAKNIQYF.

This rearrangement joins TRBV20-1 to TRBJ1-2; D unresolved. V was cut by 1 base and J by 3 bases, with 6 bases left in between. This CDR3 spans 12 amino acids. Germline V gene data show CDR1 as DFQATT and CDR2 as SNEGSKA (reference sequence). The CDR3 loop is CSARAEDYGYTF. Here the CDR3 DNA reads TGCAGTGCTAGAGCAGAAGACTATGGCTACACCTTC.